This is a list of T cell receptor beta chains from one sample in a study of cytomegalovirus exposure and HLA in healthy donors. Measured with immunoSEQ multiplex PCR; TCRdb has only the in-frame clones, and not every one. The table shows approximately 210,000 clones, with about 82% occurring only once. Sequencing was done on a sample of PBMCs. All receptors come from a woman under 30 in good health and CMV-seronegative. The CDR3 runs from the conserved cysteine through the conserved F or W. Each record gives: clone size, J gene, D gene, V gene, CDR3 protein, CDR3 DNA. A D gene is named only where the DNA matches it firmly. Where a row states a size, it is once, few, many or the class of an expanded clone; other rows omit it.

. | TRBJ1-1 | . | TRBV2 | CASRPPGMEAFF | TGTGCCAGCAGGCCGCCGGGGATGGAAGCTTTCTTT
. | TRBJ2-2 | . | TRBV15 | CATSKEQGYRELFF | TGTGCCACCAGCAAGGAACAGGGTTACAGGGAGCTGTTTTTT
. | TRBJ2-4 | . | TRBV29-1 | CSGAQGGKNIQYF | TGCAGCGGGGCCCAGGGAGGCAAAAACATTCAGTACTTC
few | TRBJ1-1 | . | TRBV11-2 | CASSRTLNTEAFF | TGTGCCAGCAGCCGGACTTTGAACACTGAAGCTTTCTTT
. | TRBJ2-2 | . | TRBV19 | CASTPGGGPVTGELFF | TGTGCCAGTACCCCTGGGGGGGGGCCTGTCACCGGGGAGCTGTTTTTT
. | TRBJ1-5 | TRBD1 | TRBV4-1 | CASSQETTGGSQPQHF | TGCGCCAGCAGCCAGGAAACTACAGGGGGCTCCCAGCCCCAGCATTTT
. | TRBJ2-3 | . | TRBV27 | CASSLYKLGPSGTYTDTQYF | TGTGCCAGCAGTTTATATAAGTTGGGGCCGAGTGGGACATACACAGATACGCAGTATTTT
. | TRBJ2-3 | . | TRBV7-9 | CASSPEIGNTDTQYF | TGTGCCAGCTCCCCGGAGATCGGGAACACAGATACGCAGTATTTT
. | TRBJ1-5 | TRBD1 | TRBV11-2 | CASRSGTGEYNQPQHF | TGTGCCAGCCGGTCCGGGACAGGGGAATACAATCAGCCCCAGCATTTT
. | TRBJ2-5 | TRBD2 | TRBV15 | CATSGLTSGGAETQYF | TGTGCCACCAGCGGGCTGACTAGCGGGGGGGCGGAGACCCAGTACTTC
few | TRBJ1-1 | . | TRBV30 | CAWSVIGRAQAEAFF | TGTGCCTGGAGTGTAATAGGCAGGGCGCAAGCTGAAGCTTTCTTT
. | TRBJ2-1 | . | TRBV20-1 | CSATAYNEQFF | TGCAGTGCTACCGCGTACAATGAGCAGTTCTTC
once | TRBJ2-2 | TRBD2 | TRBV2 | CAKSTSGNPTGELFF | TGTGCCAAAAGTACTAGCGGGAACCCTACCGGGGAGCTGTTTTTT
few | TRBJ2-7 | . | TRBV2 | CASRTENSLLYEQYF | TGTGCCAGCAGGACAGAAAACAGCCTACTCTACGAGCAGTACTTC
once | TRBJ2-1 | . | TRBV19 | CASSILTIGPYNEQFF | TGTGCCAGTAGTATACTCACGATTGGCCCCTACAATGAGCAGTTCTTC
. | TRBJ2-7 | . | TRBV7-9 | CASSPRGHRNSYEQYF | TGTGCCAGCAGCCCACGGGGACACCGAAACTCCTACGAGCAGTACTTC
. | TRBJ2-7 | . | TRBV4-2 | CASSQDWGRGEQYF | TGTGCCAGCAGCCAAGATTGGGGCAGGGGCGAGCAGTACTTC
. | TRBJ1-6 | TRBD1 | TRBV27 | CASSFIFSPGQGLRALHF | TGTGCCAGCAGTTTTATCTTTTCACCGGGACAGGGTCTTAGGGCCCTCCACTTT
few | TRBJ2-7 | . | TRBV10-3 | CAISASGSEQYF | TGTGCCATCAGTGCTTCGGGATCCGAGCAGTACTTC
. | TRBJ1-3 | TRBD1 | TRBV29-1 | CSVGTGGGNTIYF | TGCAGCGTTGGGACAGGGGGTGGAAACACCATATATTTT
. | TRBJ1-5 | TRBD1 | TRBV9 | CASSGQTGFGNQPQHF | TGTGCCAGCAGCGGACAGACAGGGTTTGGCAATCAGCCCCAGCATTTT
. | TRBJ1-4 | . | TRBV19 | CASSMGANEKLFF | TGTGCCAGTAGTATGGGCGCTAATGAAAAACTGTTTTTT
. | TRBJ2-7 | . | TRBV7-6 | CASSWRDGGSYEQYF | TGTGCCAGCAGCTGGAGGGACGGGGGTTCCTACGAGCAGTACTTC
. | TRBJ1-1 | . | TRBV4-1 | CASSQESQAPTEAFF | TGCGCCAGCAGCCAAGAGTCGCAGGCCCCCACTGAAGCTTTCTTT
. | TRBJ2-7 | . | TRBV18 | CASSRQGSGEQYF | TGTGCCAGCTCAAGGCAGGGGTCGGGAGAGCAGTACTTC
many | TRBJ1-2 | TRBD1 | TRBV5-1 | CASSVQGGNYGYTF | TGCGCCAGCAGCGTCCAGGGGGGTAACTATGGCTACACCTTC
. | TRBJ2-7 | TRBD1 | TRBV6-1 | CASSEGTGRGYEQYF | TGTGCCAGCAGTGAAGGGACAGGTAGGGGGTACGAGCAGTACTTC
. | TRBJ2-2 | TRBD1 | TRBV25-1 | CASSRRGPITGELFF | TGTGCCAGCAGCCGCAGGGGGCCGATCACCGGGGAGCTGTTTTTT
. | TRBJ2-6 | . | TRBV21-1 | CASSTKQGSGANVLTF | TGTGCCAGCAGCACTAAACAGGGCTCTGGGGCCAACGTCCTGACTTTC
few | TRBJ1-6 | TRBD1 | TRBV27 | CASRGTGVSPLHF | TGTGCCAGCAGGGGGACAGGGGTCTCACCCCTCCACTTT
. | TRBJ1-5 | . | TRBV18 | CASSGNSNQPQHF | TGTGCCAGCTCCGGGAATAGCAATCAGCCCCAGCATTTT
. | TRBJ2-5 | TRBD2 | TRBV11-2 | CASRTGTSGVQYF | TGTGCCAGCAGAACCGGGACTAGCGGGGTCCAGTACTTC
. | TRBJ2-7 | TRBD1 | TRBV7-9 | CASSFDRGRNEQYF | TGTGCCAGCAGCTTCGACAGGGGGAGAAACGAGCAGTACTTC